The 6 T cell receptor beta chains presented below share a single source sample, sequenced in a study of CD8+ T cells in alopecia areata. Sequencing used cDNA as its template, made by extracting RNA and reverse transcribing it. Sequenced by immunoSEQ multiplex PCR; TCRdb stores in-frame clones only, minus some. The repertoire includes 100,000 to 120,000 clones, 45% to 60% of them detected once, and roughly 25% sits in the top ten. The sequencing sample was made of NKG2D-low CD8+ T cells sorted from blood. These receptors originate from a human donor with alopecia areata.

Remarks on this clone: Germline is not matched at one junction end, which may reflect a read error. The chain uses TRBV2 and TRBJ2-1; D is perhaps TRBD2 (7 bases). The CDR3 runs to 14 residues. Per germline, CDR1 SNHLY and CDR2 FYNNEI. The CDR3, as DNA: TGTGCCAGCCGTGAAAGGGGTGGGGGGGCTAAGCAGTTCTTC. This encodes CASRERGGGAKQFF.

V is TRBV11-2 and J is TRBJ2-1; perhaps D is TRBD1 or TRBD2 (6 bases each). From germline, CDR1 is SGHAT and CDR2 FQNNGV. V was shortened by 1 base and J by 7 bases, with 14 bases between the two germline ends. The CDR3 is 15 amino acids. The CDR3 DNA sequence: TGTGCCAGCAGCTTAGTAGGGGGGCCTGGGAATGAGCAGTTCTTC. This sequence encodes CASSLVGGPGNEQFF.

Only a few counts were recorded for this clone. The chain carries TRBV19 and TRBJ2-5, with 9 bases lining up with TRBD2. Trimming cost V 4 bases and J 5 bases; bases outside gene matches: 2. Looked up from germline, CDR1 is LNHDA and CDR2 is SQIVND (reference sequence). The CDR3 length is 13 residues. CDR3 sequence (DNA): TGTGCCAGTAGTACCCTAGCGGGGGAGACCCAGTACTTC. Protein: CASSTLAGETQYF.

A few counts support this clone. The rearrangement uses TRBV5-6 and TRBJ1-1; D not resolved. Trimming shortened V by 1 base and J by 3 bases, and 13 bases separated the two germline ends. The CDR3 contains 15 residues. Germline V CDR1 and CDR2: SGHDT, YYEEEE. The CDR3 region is CASSLMAGQHTEAFF. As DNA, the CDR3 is TGTGCCAGCAGCTTGATGGCCGGGCAGCACACTGAAGCTTTCTTT.

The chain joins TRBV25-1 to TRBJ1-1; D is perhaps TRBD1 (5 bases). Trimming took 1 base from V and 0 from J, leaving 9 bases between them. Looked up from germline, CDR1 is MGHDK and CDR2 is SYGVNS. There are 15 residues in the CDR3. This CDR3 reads CASSESRGVNTEAFF. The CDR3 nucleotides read TGTGCCAGCAGTGAATCTAGGGGTGTGAACACTGAAGCTTTCTTT.

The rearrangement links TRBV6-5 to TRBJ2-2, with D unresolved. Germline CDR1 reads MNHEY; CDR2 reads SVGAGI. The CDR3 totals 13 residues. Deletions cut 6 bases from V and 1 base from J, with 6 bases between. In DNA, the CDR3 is TGTGCCAGCAGCCTACTGAACACCGGGGAGCTGTTTTTT. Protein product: CASSLLNTGELFF.